This TCR beta chain was sequenced during a study of blood T cell repertoires in COVID-19. Residents of 24 US areas, aged about 18 to 95 years, made up the participants. Assignment of participants to cohorts was predicated upon participant-reported clinical history. Two consecutive negative NP/OP PCR tests, clearance, or resolved symptoms defined Cohort 3 recovery. Original processing methods: Estimates of nucleated cell counts were drawn from the amplification of reference gene primers. Profiled with immunoSEQ multiplex PCR; TCRdb holds only in-frame clones, not every one. Clonal size and the V and J genes are those of that table, whereas D and trimming came from the DNA. The sample has fewer than 350,000 clones; 89% are singletons. CDR3 length: 15 residues. The V and J ends lost 6 bases and 3 bases, in that order; junction bases with no gene match: 7. Germline CDR1 MNHEY, CDR2 SMNVEV (reference sequence).

This TCR came from a woman aged 40-49 years who had recovered from COVID-19. The V call is TRBV27, the J call TRBJ2-7, with TRBD1 identical over 11 bases. Sequencing was done on a sample of PBMCs or T cells enriched from blood (not recorded which). This CDR3 reads CASSRDRGVGYEQYF. CDR3 bases: TGTGCCAGCAGCCGGGACAGGGGGGTTGGCTACGAGCAGTACTTC.